The present TCR beta chain was sequenced within a study of control samples from healthy donors and cancer patients. The repertoire was sequenced with immunoSEQ multiplex PCR; TCRdb's copy has only in-frame clones and lacks some. The top ten hold around 1.4% of the sample, which has approximately 83,000 clones, about 92% seen once. Deletions cut 4 bases from V and 6 bases from J, with 12 bases between. Germline CDR1 is SEHNR and CDR2 is FQNEAQ (reference sequence). The CDR3 has 13 residues. The clonotype originates from a woman aged 25 to 39 in good health. The material sequenced was blood. The rearrangement uses TRBV7-9 and TRBJ1-2; possibly TRBD1 for D (5 bases). The CDR3 nucleotides are TGTGCCAGCAGCTCGGCAGGGCAGGATGGCTACACCTTC. Translating it yields CASSSAGQDGYTF.